A selection of T cell receptor beta chains follows, all from one sample in a study of cytotoxic CD8 clonotypes in ibrutinib-treated CLL. Using immunoSEQ multiplex PCR, the repertoire was profiled, and TCRdb retains in-frame clones only, with some absent. The sample includes 65,000 to 95,000 clones, about 86% seen only once; the top ten take around 5.4%. Source: PBMCs, taken before ibrutinib treatment. Receptor source: a human donor with chronic lymphocytic leukemia. The CDR3 runs from the conserved cysteine through the conserved F or W.

>TRBV2|TRBJ2-1
CASSDWAGGPNEQFF
>TRBV19|TRBJ2-7
CASSYSGTSYEQYF
>TRBV6-6|TRBJ1-1
CASSQKYGENTEAFF
>TRBV30|TRBJ2-7
CAWSVGTDRSYEQYF
>TRBV19|TRBJ1-5
CASSMRTDSNQPQHF
>TRBV19|TRBJ2-7
CASRTKGQGFPGEQYF
>TRBV4-3|TRBJ1-5
CASSQDRGLMNNQPQHF
>TRBV6-5|TRBJ2-7
CASSPDREQYEQYF
>TRBV5-8|TRBJ2-7
CAMSVGYF
>TRBV30|TRBJ2-5
CAWNVGWLAGLGETQYF
>TRBV6-5|TRBJ1-2
CASSRVTGGSYGYTF
>TRBV6-5|TRBJ2-1
CASSYTGLAGDEQFF
>TRBV2|TRBJ2-7
CASSELDEQYF
>TRBV28|TRBJ1-1
CATQGSMNTEAFF
>TRBV11-1|TRBJ2-7
CASSSPGTSGIYEQYF
>TRBV6-5|TRBJ2-2
CASSYSGRSGELFF
>TRBV14|TRBJ1-1
CASSPKRTGPRQKAFF
>TRBV19|TRBJ1-5
CASSIDLQGIRPQHF
>TRBV7-9|TRBJ2-7
CASSRAGTYSYEQYF
>TRBV5-1|TRBJ2-2
CASSAGQGNSGELFF
>TRBV14|TRBJ2-4
CASSQRGTLQYF
>TRBV7-6|TRBJ2-7
CASSLGGTSSTYEQYF
>TRBV9|TRBJ1-2
CASSVDDGLYGYTF
>TRBV30|TRBJ2-7
CAWSIPGTGGYEQYF
>TRBV9|TRBJ2-7
CASSVAGGLDYEQYF
>TRBV27|TRBJ1-1
CASSGEPGQGLNTEAFF
>TRBV2|TRBJ1-4
CASSRWDSANEKLFF